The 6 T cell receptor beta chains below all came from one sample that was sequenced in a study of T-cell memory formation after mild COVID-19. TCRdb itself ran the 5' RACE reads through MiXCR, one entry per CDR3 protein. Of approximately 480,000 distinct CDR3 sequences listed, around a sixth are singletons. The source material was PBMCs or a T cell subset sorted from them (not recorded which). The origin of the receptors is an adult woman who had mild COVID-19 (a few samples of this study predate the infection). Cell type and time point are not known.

DNA of the CDR3: TGTGCCAGCAGTTTAGGTAAGGGGACCACTGAAGCTTTCTTT. Translating it yields CASSLGKGTTEAFF. The chain carries TRBV12-3 or TRBV12-4 and TRBJ1-1, with TRBD1 as a possible D gene (5 bases). The CDR3 sequence is 14 residues long. The ends were cut back, 1 base at V and 4 bases at J, with 10 bases in the middle.

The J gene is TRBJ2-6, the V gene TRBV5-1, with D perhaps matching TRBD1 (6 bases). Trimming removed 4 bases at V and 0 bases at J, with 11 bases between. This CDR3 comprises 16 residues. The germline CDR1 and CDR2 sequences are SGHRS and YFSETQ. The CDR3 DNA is TGCGCCAGCAGCGAGGGACACCCCTCTGGGGCCAACGTCCTGACTTTC. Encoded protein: CASSEGHPSGANVLTF.

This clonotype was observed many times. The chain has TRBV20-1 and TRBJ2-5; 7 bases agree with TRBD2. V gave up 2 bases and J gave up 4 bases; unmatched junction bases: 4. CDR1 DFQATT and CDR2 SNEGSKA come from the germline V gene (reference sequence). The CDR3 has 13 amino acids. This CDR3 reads CSARKPGGETQYF. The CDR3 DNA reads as TGCAGTGCTAGAAAGCCGGGGGGAGAGACCCAGTACTTC.

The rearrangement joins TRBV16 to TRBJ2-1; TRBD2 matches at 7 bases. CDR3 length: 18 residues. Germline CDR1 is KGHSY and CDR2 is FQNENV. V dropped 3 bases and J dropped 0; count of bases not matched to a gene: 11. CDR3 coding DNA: TGTGCCAGCAGCCAGAGGGCTAGCGGAGGGAGCTCCTACAATGAGCAGTTCTTC. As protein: CASSQRASGGSSYNEQFF.

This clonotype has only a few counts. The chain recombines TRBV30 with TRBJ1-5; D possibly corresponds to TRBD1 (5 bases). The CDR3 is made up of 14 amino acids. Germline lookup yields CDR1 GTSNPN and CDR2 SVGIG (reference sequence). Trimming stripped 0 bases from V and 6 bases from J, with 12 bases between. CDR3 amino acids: CAWSVIGGSQPQHF. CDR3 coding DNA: TGTGCCTGGAGTGTAATCGGGGGATCTCAGCCCCAGCATTTT.

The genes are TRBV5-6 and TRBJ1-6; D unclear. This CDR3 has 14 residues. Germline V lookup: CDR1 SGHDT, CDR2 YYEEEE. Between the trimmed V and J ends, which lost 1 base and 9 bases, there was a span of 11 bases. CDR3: CASSLKDWGSPLHF. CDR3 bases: TGTGCCAGCAGCTTGAAGGATTGGGGTTCACCCCTCCACTTT.